Listed below are T cell receptor beta chains from one sample, sequenced in a study of cytomegalovirus exposure and HLA in healthy donors. TCRdb keeps only in-frame clones here, not all; method: immunoSEQ multiplex PCR. The table lists some 28,000 clones, roughly 60% of them singletons. Sequencing was done on a sample of PBMCs. The receptors stem from a male donor in good health and CMV-seropositive. Both conserved end residues are part of each CDR3. Each record gives: V gene, J gene, clone size, D gene, CDR3 protein, CDR3 DNA. The D gene is left open where the match is weak. Clone size is stated in some rows and not others, as once, few, many or a class when expanded.

V: TRBV2; J: TRBJ2-5; size: -; D: TRBD1; CDR3: CASTGQGLVQYF; DNA: TGTGCCAGCACTGGACAGGGCCTCGTCCAGTACTTC
V: TRBV5-6; J: TRBJ2-7; size: -; D: TRBD1; CDR3: CASSLPGQGFGQYF; DNA: TGTGCCAGCAGCTTACCGGGACAGGGTTTTGGGCAGTACTTC
V: TRBV18; J: TRBJ1-5; size: -; D: -; CDR3: CASSPAAGARVSQPQHF; DNA: TGTGCCAGCTCACCAGCTGCAGGGGCTAGGGTAAGTCAGCCCCAGCATTTT
V: TRBV20-1; J: TRBJ1-2; size: -; D: TRBD1; CDR3: CKTGKKNGYTF; DNA: TGTAAGACAGGGAAGAAGAATGGCTACACCTTC
V: TRBV6-5; J: TRBJ2-7; size: -; D: TRBD2; CDR3: CASIIRSGGSYEQYF; DNA: TGTGCCAGCATTATTCGGTCCGGGGGGTCCTACGAGCAGTACTTC
V: TRBV19; J: TRBJ1-1; size: -; D: -; CDR3: CASSTSQYTEAFF; DNA: TGTGCCAGTAGTACGTCTCAGTACACTGAAGCTTTCTTT
V: TRBV27; J: TRBJ2-7; size: few; D: TRBD2; CDR3: CASSPEGREGIVYEQYF; DNA: TGTGCCAGCAGTCCCGAGGGGCGGGAGGGCATTGTTTACGAGCAGTACTTC
V: TRBV2; J: TRBJ2-7; size: -; D: TRBD2; CDR3: CASSGLAGVFEQYF; DNA: TGTGCCAGCAGTGGACTAGCGGGAGTTTTTGAGCAGTACTTC
V: TRBV30; J: TRBJ2-3; size: -; D: -; CDR3: CAWGLGDTQYF; DNA: TGTGCCTGGGGACTGGGGGATACGCAGTATTTT
V: TRBV6-1; J: TRBJ2-7; size: -; D: TRBD1; CDR3: CASSDYRGLSYEQYF; DNA: TGTGCCAGCAGTGACTACAGGGGTCTCTCCTACGAGCAGTACTTC
V: TRBV6-1; J: TRBJ2-7; size: -; D: TRBD1; CDR3: CASGNRGTSSYEQYF; DNA: TGTGCCAGCGGAAACAGGGGGACCAGCTCCTACGAGCAGTACTTC
V: TRBV5-1; J: TRBJ1-6; size: -; D: -; CDR3: CASSFDGRVANSPLHF; DNA: TGCGCCAGCAGCTTCGATGGTCGAGTAGCGAATTCACCCCTCCACTTT
V: TRBV30; J: TRBJ2-3; size: once; D: TRBD2; CDR3: CAWWGTSGTEGFYTQYF; DNA: TGTGCCTGGTGGGGGACTAGCGGGACGGAGGGATTCTATACGCAGTATTTT
V: TRBV27; J: TRBJ2-2; size: -; D: TRBD1; CDR3: CASRGQGRTGELFF; DNA: TGTGCCAGCCGCGGACAGGGGAGGACCGGGGAGCTGTTTTTT
V: TRBV5-1; J: TRBJ2-5; size: -; D: -; CDR3: CASSLSTRANQETQYF; DNA: TGCGCCAGCAGCTTAAGTACTCGCGCAAACCAAGAGACCCAGTACTTC
V: TRBV28; J: TRBJ2-1; size: once; D: TRBD1; CDR3: CASSFGWETGYNEQFF; DNA: TGTGCCAGCAGTTTTGGATGGGAGACAGGGTACAATGAGCAGTTCTTC